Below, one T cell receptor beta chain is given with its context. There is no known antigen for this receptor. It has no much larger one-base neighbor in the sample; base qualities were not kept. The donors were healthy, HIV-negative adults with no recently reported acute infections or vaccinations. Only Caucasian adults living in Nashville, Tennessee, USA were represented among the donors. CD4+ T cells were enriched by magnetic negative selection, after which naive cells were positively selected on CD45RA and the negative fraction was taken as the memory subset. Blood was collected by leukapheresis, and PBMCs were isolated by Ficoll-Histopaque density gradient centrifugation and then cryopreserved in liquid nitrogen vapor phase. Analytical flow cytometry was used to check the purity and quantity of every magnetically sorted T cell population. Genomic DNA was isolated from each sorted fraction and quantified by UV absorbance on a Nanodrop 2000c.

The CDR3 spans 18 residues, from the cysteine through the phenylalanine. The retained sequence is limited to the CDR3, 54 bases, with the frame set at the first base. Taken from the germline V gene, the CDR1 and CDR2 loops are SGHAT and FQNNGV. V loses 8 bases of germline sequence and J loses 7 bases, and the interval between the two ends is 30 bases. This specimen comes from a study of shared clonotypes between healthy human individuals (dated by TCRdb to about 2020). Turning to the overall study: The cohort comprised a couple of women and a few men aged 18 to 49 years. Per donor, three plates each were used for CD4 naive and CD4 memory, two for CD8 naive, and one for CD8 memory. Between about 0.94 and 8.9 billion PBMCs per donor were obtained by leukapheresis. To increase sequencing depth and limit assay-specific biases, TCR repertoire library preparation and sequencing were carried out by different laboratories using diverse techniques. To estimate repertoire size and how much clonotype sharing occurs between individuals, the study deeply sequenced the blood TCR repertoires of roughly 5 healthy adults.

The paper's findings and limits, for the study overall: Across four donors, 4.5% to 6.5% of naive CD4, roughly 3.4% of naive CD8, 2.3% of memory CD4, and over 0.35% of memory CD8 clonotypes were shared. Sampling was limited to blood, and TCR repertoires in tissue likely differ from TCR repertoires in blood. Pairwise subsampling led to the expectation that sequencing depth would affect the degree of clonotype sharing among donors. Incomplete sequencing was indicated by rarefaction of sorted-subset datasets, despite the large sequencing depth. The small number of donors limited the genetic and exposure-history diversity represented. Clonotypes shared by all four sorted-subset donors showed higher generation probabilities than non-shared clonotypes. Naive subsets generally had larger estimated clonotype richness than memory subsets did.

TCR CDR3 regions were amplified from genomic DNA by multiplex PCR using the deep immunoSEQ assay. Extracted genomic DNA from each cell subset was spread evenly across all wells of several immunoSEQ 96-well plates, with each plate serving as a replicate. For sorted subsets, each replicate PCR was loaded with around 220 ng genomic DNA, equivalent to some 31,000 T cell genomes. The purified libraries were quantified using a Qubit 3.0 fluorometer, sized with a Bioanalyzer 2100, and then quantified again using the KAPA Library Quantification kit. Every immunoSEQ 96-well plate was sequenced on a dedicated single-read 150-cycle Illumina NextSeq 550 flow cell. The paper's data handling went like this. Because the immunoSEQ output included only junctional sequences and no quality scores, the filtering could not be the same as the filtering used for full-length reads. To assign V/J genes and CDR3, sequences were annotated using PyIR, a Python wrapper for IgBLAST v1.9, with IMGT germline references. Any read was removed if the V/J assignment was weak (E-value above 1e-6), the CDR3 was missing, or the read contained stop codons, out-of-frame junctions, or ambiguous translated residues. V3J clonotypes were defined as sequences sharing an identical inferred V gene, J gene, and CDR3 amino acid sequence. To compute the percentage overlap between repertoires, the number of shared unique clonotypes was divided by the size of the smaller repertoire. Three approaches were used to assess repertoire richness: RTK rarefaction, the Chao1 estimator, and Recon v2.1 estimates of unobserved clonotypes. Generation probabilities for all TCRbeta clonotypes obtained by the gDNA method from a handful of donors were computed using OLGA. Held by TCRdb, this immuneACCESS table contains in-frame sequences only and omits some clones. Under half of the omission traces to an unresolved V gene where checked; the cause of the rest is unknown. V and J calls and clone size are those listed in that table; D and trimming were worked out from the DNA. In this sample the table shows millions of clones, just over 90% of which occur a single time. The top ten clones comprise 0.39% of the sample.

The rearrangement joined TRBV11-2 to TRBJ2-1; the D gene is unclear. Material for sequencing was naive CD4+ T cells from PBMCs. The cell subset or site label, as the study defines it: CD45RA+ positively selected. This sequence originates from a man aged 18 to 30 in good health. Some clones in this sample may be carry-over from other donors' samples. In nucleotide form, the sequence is TGTGCCAGCTCACCGGGTTTACTCCTGGCAAATACGGCAAATGAGCAGTTCTTC. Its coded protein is CASSPGLLLANTANEQFF.